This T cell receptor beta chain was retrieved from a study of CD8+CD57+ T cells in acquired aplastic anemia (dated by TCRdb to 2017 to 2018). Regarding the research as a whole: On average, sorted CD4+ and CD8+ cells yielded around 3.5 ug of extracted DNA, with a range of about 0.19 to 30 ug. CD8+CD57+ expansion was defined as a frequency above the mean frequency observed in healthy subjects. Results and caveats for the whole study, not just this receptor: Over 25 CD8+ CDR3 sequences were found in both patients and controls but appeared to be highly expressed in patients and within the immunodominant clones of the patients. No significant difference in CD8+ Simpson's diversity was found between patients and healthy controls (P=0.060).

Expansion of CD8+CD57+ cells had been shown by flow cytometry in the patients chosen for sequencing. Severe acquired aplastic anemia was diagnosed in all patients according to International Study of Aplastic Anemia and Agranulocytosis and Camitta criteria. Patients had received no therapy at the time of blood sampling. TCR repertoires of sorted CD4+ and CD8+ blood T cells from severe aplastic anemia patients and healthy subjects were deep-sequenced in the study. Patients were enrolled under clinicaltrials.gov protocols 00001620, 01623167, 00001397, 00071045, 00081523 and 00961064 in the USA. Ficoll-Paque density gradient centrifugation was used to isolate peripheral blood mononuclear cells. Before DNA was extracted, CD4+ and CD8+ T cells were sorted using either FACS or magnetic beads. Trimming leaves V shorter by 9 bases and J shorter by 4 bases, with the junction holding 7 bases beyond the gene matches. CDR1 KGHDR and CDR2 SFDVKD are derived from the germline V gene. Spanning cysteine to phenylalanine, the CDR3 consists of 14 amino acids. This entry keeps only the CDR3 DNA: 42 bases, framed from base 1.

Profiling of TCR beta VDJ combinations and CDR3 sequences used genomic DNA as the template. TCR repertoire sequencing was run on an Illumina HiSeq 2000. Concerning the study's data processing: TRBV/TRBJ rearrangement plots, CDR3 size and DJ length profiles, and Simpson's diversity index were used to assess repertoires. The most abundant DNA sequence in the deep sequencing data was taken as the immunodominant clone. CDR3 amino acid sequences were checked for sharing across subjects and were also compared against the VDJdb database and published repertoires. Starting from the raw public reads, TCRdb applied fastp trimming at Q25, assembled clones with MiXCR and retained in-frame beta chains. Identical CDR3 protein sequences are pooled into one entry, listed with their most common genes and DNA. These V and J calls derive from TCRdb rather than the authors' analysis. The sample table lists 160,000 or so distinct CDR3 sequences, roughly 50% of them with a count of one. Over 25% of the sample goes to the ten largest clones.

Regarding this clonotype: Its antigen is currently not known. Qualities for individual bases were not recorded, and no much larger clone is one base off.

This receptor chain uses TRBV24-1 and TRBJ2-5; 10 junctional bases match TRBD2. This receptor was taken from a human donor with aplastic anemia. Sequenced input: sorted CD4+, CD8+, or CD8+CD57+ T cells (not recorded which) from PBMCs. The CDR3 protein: CATGPSGSGETQYF. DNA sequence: TGTGCCACCGGACCTAGCGGGAGTGGAGAGACCCAGTACTTC.